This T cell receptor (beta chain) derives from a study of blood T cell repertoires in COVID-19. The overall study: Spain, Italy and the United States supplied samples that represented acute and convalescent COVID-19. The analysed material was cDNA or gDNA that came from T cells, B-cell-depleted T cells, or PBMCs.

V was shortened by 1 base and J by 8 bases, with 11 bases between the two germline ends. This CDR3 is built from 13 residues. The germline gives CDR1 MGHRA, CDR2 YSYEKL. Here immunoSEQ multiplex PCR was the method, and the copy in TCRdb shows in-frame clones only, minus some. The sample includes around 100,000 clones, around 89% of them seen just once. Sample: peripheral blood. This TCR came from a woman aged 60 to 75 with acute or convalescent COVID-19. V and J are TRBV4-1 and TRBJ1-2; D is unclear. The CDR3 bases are TGCGCCAGCAGCCAAGCGGACGGGATGGGCTACACCTTC. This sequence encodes CASSQADGMGYTF.